Below are 7 T cell receptor beta chains sequenced from a single sample in a study of cytomegalovirus exposure and HLA in healthy donors. Primers included in the PCR were 60 Vbeta and 13 Jbeta primers. Clones were sequenced by immunoSEQ multiplex PCR, and TCRdb holds only the in-frame ones, with some missing. The sample has some 4,500 clones, about 85% seen once; the top ten hold roughly 6%. The material sequenced was PBMCs. Receptors were obtained from a woman between 35 and 50 years old in good health and CMV-seropositive.

This chain links TRBV30 with TRBJ2-7; 10 nucleotides align to TRBD1. Germline values: CDR1 GTSNPN, CDR2 SVGIG (reference sequence). There are 14 residues in the CDR3. The V and J ends lost 3 bases and 1 base, in that order; junction bases with no gene match: 3. The CDR3 spells CAWRDRGYSYEQYF. The CDR3, as DNA: TGTGCCTGGAGGGACAGGGGGTATTCCTACGAGCAGTACTTC.

The chain recombines TRBV13 with TRBJ1-2; maybe TRBD1 (6 bases). The germline V and J ends were trimmed by 5 bases and 13 bases, with 14 bases remaining between them. The CDR3 loop spans 11 amino acids. Germline CDR1 and CDR2: PRHDT and FYEKMQ (reference sequence). CDR3 nucleotide sequence: TGTGCCAGCAGCCTCCCAGGGGTGGTCACCTTC. This gives the protein CASSLPGVVTF.

The chain joins TRBV29-1 to TRBJ1-3, with a possible D match to TRBD1 (5 bases). Germline CDR1 reads SQVTM; CDR2 reads ANQGSEA. The CDR3 runs to 13 residues. Trimming left V 6 bases short and J 0 bases short, with 9 bases between. As DNA, the CDR3 is TGCAGCGTCAGCCAGGGCTCTGGAAACACCATATATTTT. Its protein product is CSVSQGSGNTIYF.

This chain links TRBV7-9 with TRBJ1-2; no firm D call. CDR3 size: 14 residues. CDR1 is SEHNR and CDR2 is FQNEAQ in the germline V gene (reference sequence). Deletions cut 1 base from V and 4 bases from J, with 10 bases between. The CDR3 DNA follows: TGTGCCAGCAGCTTAGAACTCCGGGGCTATGGCTACACCTTC. Amino acid sequence: CASSLELRGYGYTF.

The chain recombines TRBV15 with TRBJ1-2; D possibly corresponds to TRBD1 (5 bases). The CDR3 loop spans 12 amino acids. Germline-derived CDR1 and CDR2 are LNHNV and YYDKDF (reference sequence). Trimming left V 11 bases short and J 5 bases short, with 15 bases between. CDR3 DNA: TGTGCCGCTTCGGGCTCAGGGTATGGCTACACCTTC. This codes for CAASGSGYGYTF.

The chain combines TRBV30 with TRBJ1-2, with D tentatively TRBD1 (5 bases). V lost 2 bases to trimming and J lost 12 bases, with 16 bases between them. The germline V gene encodes CDR1 GTSNPN and CDR2 SVGIG (reference sequence). The CDR3 loop spans 12 amino acids. The CDR3 DNA is TGTGCCTGGAGTCCAGGGCTTTCCCCCCACACCTTC. It yields the protein CAWSPGLSPHTF. Full variable domain (remainder filled in from reference TRBV30 and TRBJ1-2): SQTIHQWPATLVQPVGSPLSLECTVEGTSNPNLYWYRQAAGRGLQLLFYSVGIGQISSEVPQNLSASRPQDRQFILSSKKLLLSDSGFYLCAWSPGLSPHTFGSGTRLTVV.

This chain connects TRBV29-1 to TRBJ1-1, with no clear D. Germline CDR1 is SQVTM and CDR2 is ANQGSEA. Trimming removed 4 bases at V and 4 bases at J, with 10 bases between. This CDR3 has 12 amino acids. The CDR3 loop is CSVAEWSTEAFF. The CDR3 region has the DNA TGCAGCGTTGCGGAATGGAGCACTGAAGCTTTCTTT.